The clone carrying this TCR beta chain was detected once. The protocol was immunoSEQ multiplex PCR, while the TCRdb copy is restricted to in-frame clones and leaves out a portion. The data contain approximately 210,000 clones, 85% to 90% of them singletons. This sample is part of a study of blood T cell repertoires in COVID-19. Germline lookup yields CDR1 SNHLY and CDR2 FYNNEI. This CDR3 contains 13 residues. Losses at the gene ends were 7 bases for V and 4 bases for J; bases not matched to a gene: 3. This clonotype was sampled from a man over 45 with COVID-19, enrolled during active disease. Sample: peripheral blood. The J gene is TRBJ2-3, the V gene TRBV2; 9 positions match TRBD1. The CDR3 sequence is CASKQGAADTQYF. The CDR3 DNA reads as TGTGCCAGCAAACAGGGGGCTGCAGATACGCAGTATTTT.